A selection of T cell receptor beta chains follows, all from one sample in a study of human T cells and chemical hapten exposure. TCRdb fed the RACE reads into MiXCR, producing one record per CDR3 protein. The sample has about 52,000 distinct CDR3 sequences, 9% to 10% seen once. The sample consisted of whole blood, taken in connection with sensitization to the hapten diphenylcyclopropenone (DPC). The receptors derive from a woman between 35 and 50 years old with alopecia areata. Some clones in this sample may be carry-over from other donors' samples. Each CDR3 is given with its conserved first and last residue. Each record gives: clone size, V gene, CDR3 protein. Clone size, where shown, is once, few, many, or a class for clones that have expanded.

abundance: NA
v_gene: TRBV28
CDR3aa: CASRRPSRANVLTF

abundance: NA
v_gene: TRBV5-5
CDR3aa: CASSLNTRRNTEAFF

abundance: few
v_gene: TRBV5-1
CDR3aa: CASSHSTGEYEQYF

abundance: NA
v_gene: TRBV3-1
CDR3aa: CASSAGTLREQYF

abundance: many
v_gene: TRBV4-3
CDR3aa: CASSQDLGTGSSPLHF

abundance: many
v_gene: TRBV12-3/TRBV12-4
CDR3aa: CASPNRGEGTGELFF

abundance: NA
v_gene: TRBV29-1
CDR3aa: CSGTDRARADTQYF

abundance: many
v_gene: TRBV7-2
CDR3aa: CASSFYRGTEAFF

abundance: NA
v_gene: TRBV4-1
CDR3aa: CASSLEHRGPYTEAFF

abundance: many
v_gene: TRBV13
CDR3aa: CASSLEAGGPQSETQYF

abundance: many
v_gene: TRBV10-3
CDR3aa: CAISERTRGRSTDTQYF

abundance: few
v_gene: TRBV5-1
CDR3aa: CASSWDSGSPLHF

abundance: few
v_gene: TRBV20-1
CDR3aa: CSARPTGYEQYF

abundance: few
v_gene: TRBV7-2
CDR3aa: CASSLAPGTRGDGGELFF

abundance: many
v_gene: TRBV18
CDR3aa: CASSPLSLGGDYGYTF

abundance: many
v_gene: TRBV6-2/TRBV6-3
CDR3aa: CASTDRGRGAFF